This T cell receptor beta chain is from a study of shared clonotypes between healthy human individuals. The study's findings and limits: Larger estimated richness was generally seen in naive subsets than in memory subsets.

Sequencing was performed with immunoSEQ multiplex PCR; in TCRdb, only in-frame clones are kept and a portion is missing. Of around 1 million clones in the sample, more than 75% were seen once. Concerning this clone itself: Its target is unknown.

Looked up from germline, CDR1 is MDHEN and CDR2 is SYDVKM. The CDR3 contains 16 residues. V was shortened by 4 bases and J by 3 bases, with 16 bases between the two germline ends. The TCR sequence derives from a man younger than 35 in good health. What was sequenced was memory CD4+ T cells sorted from blood. Subset defined: CD45RA-negative fraction. The chain joins TRBV28 to TRBJ1-5; TRBD1 is a possible D gene (5 bases). The CDR3: CASSSRGGTYNQPQHF. The CDR3 coding sequence is TGTGCCAGCAGTTCCCGAGGTGGGACCTACAATCAGCCCCAGCATTTT.